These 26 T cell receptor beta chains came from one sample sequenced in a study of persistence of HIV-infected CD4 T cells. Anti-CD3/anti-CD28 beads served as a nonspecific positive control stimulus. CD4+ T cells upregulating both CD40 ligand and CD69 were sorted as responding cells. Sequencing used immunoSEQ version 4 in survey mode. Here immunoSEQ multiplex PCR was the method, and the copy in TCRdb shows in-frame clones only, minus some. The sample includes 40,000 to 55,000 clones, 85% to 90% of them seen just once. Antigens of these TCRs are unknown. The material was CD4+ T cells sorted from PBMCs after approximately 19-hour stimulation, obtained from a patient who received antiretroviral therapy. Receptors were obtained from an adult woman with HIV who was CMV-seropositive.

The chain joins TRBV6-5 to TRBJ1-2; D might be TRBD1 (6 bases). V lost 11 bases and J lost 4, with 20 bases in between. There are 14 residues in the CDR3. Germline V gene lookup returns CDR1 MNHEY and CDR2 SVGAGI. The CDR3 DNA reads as TGTGCCTCCGAGGGGGGCTTCTCTGGCTATGGCTACACCTTC. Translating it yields CASEGGFSGYGYTF.

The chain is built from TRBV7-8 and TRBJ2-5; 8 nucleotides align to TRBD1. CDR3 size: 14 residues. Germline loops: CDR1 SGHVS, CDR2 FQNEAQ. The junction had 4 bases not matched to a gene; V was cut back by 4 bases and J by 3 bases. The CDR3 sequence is CASSYRGQEETQYF. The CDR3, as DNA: TGTGCCAGCAGCTACAGGGGACAGGAAGAGACCCAGTACTTC.

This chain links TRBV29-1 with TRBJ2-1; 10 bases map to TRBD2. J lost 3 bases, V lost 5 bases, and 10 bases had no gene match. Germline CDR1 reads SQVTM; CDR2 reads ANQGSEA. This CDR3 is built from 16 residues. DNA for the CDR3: TGCAGCGTTAGCGGGGTGACTAGCGGGTTCTACAATGAGCAGTTCTTC. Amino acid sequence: CSVSGVTSGFYNEQFF.

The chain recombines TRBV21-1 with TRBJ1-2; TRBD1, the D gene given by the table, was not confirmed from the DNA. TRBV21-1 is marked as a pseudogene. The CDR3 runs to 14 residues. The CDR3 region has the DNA TGTGCCAGCAATGCGGGACAGGGGCGAAATGGCTACACCTTC. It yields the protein CASNAGQGRNGYTF.

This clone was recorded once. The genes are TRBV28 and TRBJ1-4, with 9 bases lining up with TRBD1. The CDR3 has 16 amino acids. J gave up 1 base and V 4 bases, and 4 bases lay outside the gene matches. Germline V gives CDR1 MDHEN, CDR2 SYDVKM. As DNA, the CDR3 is TGTGCCAGCAGTTCCTCGGGACAGGGAACTAATGAAAAACTGTTTTTT. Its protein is CASSSSGQGTNEKLFF.

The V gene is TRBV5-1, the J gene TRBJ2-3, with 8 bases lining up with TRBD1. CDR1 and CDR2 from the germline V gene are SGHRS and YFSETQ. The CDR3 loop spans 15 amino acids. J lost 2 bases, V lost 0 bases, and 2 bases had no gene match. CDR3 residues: CASSLARGLTDTQYF. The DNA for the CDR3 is TGCGCCAGCAGCTTGGCCAGGGGGCTCACAGATACGCAGTATTTT.

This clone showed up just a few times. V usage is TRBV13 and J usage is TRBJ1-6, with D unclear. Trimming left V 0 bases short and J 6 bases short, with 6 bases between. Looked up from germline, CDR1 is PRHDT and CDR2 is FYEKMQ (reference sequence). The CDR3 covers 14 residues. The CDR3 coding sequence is TGTGCCAGCAGCTTAGGACGGATTAATTCACCCCTCCACTTT. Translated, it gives CASSLGRINSPLHF.

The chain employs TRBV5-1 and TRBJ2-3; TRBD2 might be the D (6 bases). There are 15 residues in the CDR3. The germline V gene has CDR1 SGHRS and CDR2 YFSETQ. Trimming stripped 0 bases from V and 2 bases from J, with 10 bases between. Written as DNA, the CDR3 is TGCGCCAGCAGCTTGGCGGGGGTAGACACAGATACGCAGTATTTT. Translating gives CASSLAGVDTDTQYF.

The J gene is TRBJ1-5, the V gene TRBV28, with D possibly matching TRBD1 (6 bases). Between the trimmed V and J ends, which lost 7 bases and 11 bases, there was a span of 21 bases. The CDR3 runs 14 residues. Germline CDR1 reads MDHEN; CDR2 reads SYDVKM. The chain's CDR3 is CASNTGTRLVSQHF. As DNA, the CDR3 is TGTGCCAGCAACACCGGGACACGCTTGGTTTCCCAGCATTTT.

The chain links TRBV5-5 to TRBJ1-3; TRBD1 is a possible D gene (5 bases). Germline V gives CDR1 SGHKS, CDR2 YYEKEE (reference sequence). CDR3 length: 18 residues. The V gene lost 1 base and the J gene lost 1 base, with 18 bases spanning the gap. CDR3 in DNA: TGTGCCAGCAGCTTGAGAGGGGCGGTGGCAGGGTCTGGAAACACCATATATTTT. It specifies CASSLRGAVAGSGNTIYF.

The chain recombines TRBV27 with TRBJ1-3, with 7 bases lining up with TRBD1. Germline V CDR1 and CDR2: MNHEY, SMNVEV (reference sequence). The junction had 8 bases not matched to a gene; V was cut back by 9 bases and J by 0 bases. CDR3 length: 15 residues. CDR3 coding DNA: TGTGCCAGGGAGACAGGGATCAACTCTGGAAACACCATATATTTT. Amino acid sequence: CARETGINSGNTIYF.

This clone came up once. CDR3 protein: CATSDERQGGYTF. The CDR3 nucleotides read TGTGCCACCAGTGACGAACGACAGGGTGGCTACACCTTC. The chain links TRBV24-1 to TRBJ1-2, with 7 bases identical to TRBD1. The length of the CDR3 is 13 residues. Germline CDR1 reads KGHDR; CDR2 reads SFDVKD. V shed 4 bases, J shed 7 bases, and the junction held 5 bases outside the gene matches.

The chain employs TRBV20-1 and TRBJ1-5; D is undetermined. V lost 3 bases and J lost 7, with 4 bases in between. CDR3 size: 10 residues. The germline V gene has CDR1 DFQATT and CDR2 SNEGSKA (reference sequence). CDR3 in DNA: TGCAGTGCTAGTCCACAGCCCCAGCATTTT. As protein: CSASPQPQHF.

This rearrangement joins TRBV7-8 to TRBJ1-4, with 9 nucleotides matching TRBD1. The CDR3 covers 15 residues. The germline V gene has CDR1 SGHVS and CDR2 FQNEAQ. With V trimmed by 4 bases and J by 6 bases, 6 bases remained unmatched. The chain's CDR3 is CASSSRTGVYEKLFF. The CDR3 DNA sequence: TGTGCCAGCAGCTCACGGACAGGGGTATATGAAAAACTGTTTTTT. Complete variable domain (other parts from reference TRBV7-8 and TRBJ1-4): GAGVSQSPRYKVAKRGQDVALRCDPISGHVSLFWYQQALGQGPEFLTYFQNEAQLDKSGLPSDRFFAERPEGSVSTLKIQRTQQEDSAVYLCASSSRTGVYEKLFFGSGTQLSVL.

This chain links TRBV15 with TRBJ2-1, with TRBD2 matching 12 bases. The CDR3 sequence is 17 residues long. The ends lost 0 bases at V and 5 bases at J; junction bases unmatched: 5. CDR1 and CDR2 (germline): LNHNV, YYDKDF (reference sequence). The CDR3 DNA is TGTGCCACCAGCAGAGATTGGAGGACTAGCGGGAACAATGAGCAGTTCTTC. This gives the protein CATSRDWRTSGNNEQFF.

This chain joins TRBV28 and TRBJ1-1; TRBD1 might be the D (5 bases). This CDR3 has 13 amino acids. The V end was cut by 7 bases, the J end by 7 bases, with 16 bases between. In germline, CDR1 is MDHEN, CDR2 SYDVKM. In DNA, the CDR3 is TGTGCCAGCACACGGGGGGGATTCAATGAAGCTTTCTTT. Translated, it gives CASTRGGFNEAFF.

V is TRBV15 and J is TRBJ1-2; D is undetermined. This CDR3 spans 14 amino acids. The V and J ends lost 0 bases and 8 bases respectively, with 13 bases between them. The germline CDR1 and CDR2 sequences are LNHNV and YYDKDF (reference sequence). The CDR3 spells CATSRDLSTLGYTF. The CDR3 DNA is TGTGCCACCAGCAGAGATCTATCTACATTGGGCTACACCTTC.

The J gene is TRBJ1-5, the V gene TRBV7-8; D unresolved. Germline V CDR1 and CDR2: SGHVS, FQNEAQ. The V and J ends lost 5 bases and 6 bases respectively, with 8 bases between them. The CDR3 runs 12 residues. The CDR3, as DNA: TGTGCCAGCAGCCCCCAAGGTCAGCCCCAGCATTTT. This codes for CASSPQGQPQHF.

The CDR3 DNA reads TGCGCCAGCAGCTTGGGGGACCGGGGCGGAGCTTTCTTT. It yields the protein CASSLGDRGGAFF. This sequence joins TRBV5-1 and TRBJ1-1; D perhaps matches TRBD1 (5 bases). Germline V gene sequence: CDR1 SGHRS, CDR2 YFSETQ. The CDR3 contains 13 residues. Trimming took off 0 bases at V and 10 bases at J, with 13 bases between the two ends.

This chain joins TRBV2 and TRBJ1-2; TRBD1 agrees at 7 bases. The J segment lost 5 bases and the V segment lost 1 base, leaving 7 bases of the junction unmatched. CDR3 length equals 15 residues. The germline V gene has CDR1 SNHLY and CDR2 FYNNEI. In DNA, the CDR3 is TGTGCCAGCAGTGAAGGAGGCAGGGGGGATTATGGCTACACCTTC. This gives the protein CASSEGGRGDYGYTF.

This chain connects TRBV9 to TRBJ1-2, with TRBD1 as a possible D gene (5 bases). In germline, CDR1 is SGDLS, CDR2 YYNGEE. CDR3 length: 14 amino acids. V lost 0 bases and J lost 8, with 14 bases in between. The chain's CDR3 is CASSVEHLEGGYTF. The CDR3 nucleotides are TGTGCCAGCAGCGTAGAACATCTGGAGGGGGGCTACACCTTC.

The CDR3 nucleotides are TGTGCCAGCAGTCCTAGCAATCAGCCCCAGCATTTT. It is translated as CASSPSNQPQHF. The chain uses TRBV2 and TRBJ1-5; no firm D call. V lost 5 bases to trimming and J lost 0 bases, with 2 bases between them. This CDR3 has 12 residues. Germline CDR1 is SNHLY and CDR2 is FYNNEI.

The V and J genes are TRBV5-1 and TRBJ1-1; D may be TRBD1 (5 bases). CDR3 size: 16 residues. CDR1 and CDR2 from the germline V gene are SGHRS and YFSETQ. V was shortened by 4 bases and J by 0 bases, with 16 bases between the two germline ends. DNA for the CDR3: TGCGCCAGCAGCGTTGGTGGGACGCAACTGAACACTGAAGCTTTCTTT. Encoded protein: CASSVGGTQLNTEAFF.

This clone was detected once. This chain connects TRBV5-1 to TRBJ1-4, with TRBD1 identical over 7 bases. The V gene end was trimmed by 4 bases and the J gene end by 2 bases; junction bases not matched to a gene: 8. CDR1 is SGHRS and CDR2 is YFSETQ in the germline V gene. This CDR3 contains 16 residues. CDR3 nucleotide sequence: TGCGCCAGCAGCCGAGGGGGCACGTTTACTAATGAAAAACTGTTTTTT. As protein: CASSRGGTFTNEKLFF.

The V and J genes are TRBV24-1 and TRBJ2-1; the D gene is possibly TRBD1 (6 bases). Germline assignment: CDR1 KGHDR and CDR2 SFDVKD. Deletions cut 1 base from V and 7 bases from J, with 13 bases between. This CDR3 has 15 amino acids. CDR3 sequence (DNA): TGTGCCACCAGTGATTTAAACAGGGTGGGAAATGAGCAGTTCTTC. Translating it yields CATSDLNRVGNEQFF.

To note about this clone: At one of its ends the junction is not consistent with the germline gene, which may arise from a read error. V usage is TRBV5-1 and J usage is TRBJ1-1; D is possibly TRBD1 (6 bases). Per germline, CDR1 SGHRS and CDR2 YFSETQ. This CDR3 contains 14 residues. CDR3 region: CASTLGGANTEAFF. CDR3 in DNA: TGCGCCAGCACCTTGGGGGGGGCTAACACTGAAGCTTTCTTT.